The 31 T cell receptor beta chains below were found in one sample sequenced in a study of T-cell reconstitution after alpha-beta-depleted transplantation in children. The authors prepared the TCRbeta library with unique molecular identifiers. TCRdb reanalysed the PCR reads using MiXCR and keeps one entry per CDR3 protein. This table has about 980,000 distinct CDR3 sequences, roughly 29% appearing once. Source: PBMCs, mostly from graft donor cells, taken 360 days after TCRalphabeta/CD19-depleted stem cell transplant. Source of these receptors: a boy under two years old who had a stem cell transplant for SCID, so the T cells may come from the graft donor.

The chain uses TRBV5-6 and TRBJ2-2, with D possibly matching TRBD2 (6 bases). Germline-derived CDR1 and CDR2 are SGHDT and YYEEEE. This CDR3 spans 15 amino acids. V lost 0 bases to trimming and J lost 5 bases, with 11 bases between them. The CDR3 DNA follows: TGTGCCAGCAGCTTGGTAGGGAGGAGGACCGGGGAGCTGTTTTTT. Encoded protein: CASSLVGRRTGELFF.

The rearrangement uses TRBV3-1 and TRBJ2-1; 10 bases agree with TRBD2. The germline gives CDR1 LGHDT, CDR2 YNNKEL (reference sequence). The CDR3 is 18 amino acids. J was trimmed by 9 bases and V by 5 bases; bases with no gene match: 19. The CDR3 loop reads CASSSSSPLAGVPREQFF. In DNA form, the CDR3 reads TGTGCCAGCAGCTCATCGTCTCCCCTAGCGGGGGTCCCCCGTGAGCAGTTCTTC.

This chain uses TRBV7-2 with TRBJ1-2; 9 nucleotides agree with TRBD1. Germline assignment: CDR1 SGHTA and CDR2 FQGNSA. V gave up 5 bases and J gave up 5 bases; unmatched junction bases: 9. The CDR3 totals 15 residues. The CDR3 loop is CASSRTGGKNYGYTF. CDR3 nucleotide sequence: TGTGCCAGCAGCAGAACAGGGGGCAAAAATTATGGCTACACCTTC.

The chain carries TRBV5-1 and TRBJ2-1; tentatively, D is TRBD1 (5 bases). V was pared by 5 bases and J by 9 bases, with 36 bases between. Germline V gene data show CDR1 as SGHRS and CDR2 as YFSETQ. The CDR3 spans 20 residues. The CDR3 sequence: CASRSAQPIANRRPLGEQFF. The CDR3 region has the DNA TGCGCCAGCAGATCCGCACAACCAATCGCAAACAGGAGACCCCTCGGTGAGCAGTTCTTC. Full variable domain (missing parts from reference TRBV5-1 and TRBJ2-1): KAGVTQTPRYLIKTRGQQVTLSCSPISGHRSVSWYQQTPGQGLQFLFEYFSETQRNKGNFPGRFSGRQFSNSRSEMNVSTLELGDSALYLCASRSAQPIANRRPLGEQFFGPGTRLTVL.

This clonotype was seen at least ten times. The CDR3: CASSYGDRAHNEQFF. CDR3 in DNA: TGTGCCAGCAGTTATGGGGACAGGGCTCACAATGAGCAGTTCTTC. V and J are TRBV6-5 and TRBJ2-1; 9 positions match TRBD1. Looked up from germline, CDR1 is MNHEY and CDR2 is SVGAGI. V lost 3 bases and J lost 5; bases outside the gene matches: 5. The CDR3 has 15 residues.

The V call is TRBV5-1, the J call TRBJ2-5; TRBD2 matches 8 bases. The CDR3 is 17 residues long. CDR1 is SGHRS, CDR2 YFSETQ, per germline. Germline trimming cut 4 bases from V and 5 bases from J; bases unmatched to any gene: 16. CDR3 region: CASSPRTGGTSGETQYF. The CDR3 coding sequence is TGCGCCAGCAGCCCTCGAACGGGGGGGACTAGTGGCGAGACCCAGTACTTC.

This clonotype was seen ten or more times. V and J are TRBV6-2 or TRBV6-3 and TRBJ2-7; 9 bases fit TRBD1. This CDR3 spans 15 amino acids. The trim removed 5 bases at V and 0 bases at J, leaving 5 bases unmatched. Germline lookup yields CDR1 MNHEY and CDR2 SVGEGT. The CDR3: CASSRGTGSSYEQYF. CDR3 sequence (DNA): TGTGCCAGCAGTCGAGGGACAGGGAGCTCCTACGAGCAGTACTTC.

This clonotype was picked up a small number of times. The chain joins TRBV4-2 to TRBJ2-7; 7 bases are a match to TRBD1. V shed 0 bases and J 4 bases; nucleotides not matched to a gene: 9. CDR3 length equals 16 residues. Looked up from germline, CDR1 is LGHNA and CDR2 is YNFKEQ. The chain's CDR3 is CASSQDQGTEAYEQYF. For the CDR3, the DNA is TGTGCCAGCAGCCAAGATCAGGGGACAGAAGCGTACGAGCAGTACTTC.

This clonotype was picked up a small number of times. CDR3 sequence reads: CASSLLGLDLYEQYF. The CDR3, as DNA: TGTGCCAGCAGTTTATTGGGTCTAGACCTCTACGAGCAGTACTTC. The rearrangement joins TRBV12-3 or TRBV12-4 to TRBJ2-7; D not certain. The CDR3 extends over 15 amino acids. V lost 2 bases and J lost 3, with 14 bases in between.

The sample holds a few counts of this clonotype. The chain is built from TRBV5-6 and TRBJ2-1; D is possibly TRBD2 (5 bases). Germline values: CDR1 SGHDT, CDR2 YYEEEE. The CDR3 has 15 amino acids. With 2 bases removed from V and 9 bases from J, the gap between germline ends came to 18 bases. The CDR3 region has the DNA TGTGCCAGCAGCTTCCGCGGGTTGCGGGCGGTTGAGCAGTTCTTC. Its translation: CASSFRGLRAVEQFF.

Only a few counts were recorded for this clonotype. The chain couples TRBV20-1 to TRBJ1-1, with 9 bases that match TRBD1. Trimming at V came to 0 bases and at J to 4 bases, leaving 6 bases not matched to a gene. The CDR3 runs 15 residues. Germline CDR1 DFQATT, CDR2 SNEGSKA (reference sequence). The CDR3 DNA follows: TGCAGTGCTAGAGATCCAGGACAGGGGATCACTGAAGCTTTCTTT. The encoded protein is CSARDPGQGITEAFF.

The CDR3, as DNA: TGTGCCAGCAGGACGTCCTGGGGGCCCCAGCATTTT. This codes for CASRTSWGPQHF. The genes are TRBV28 and TRBJ1-5; no reliable D call. V was trimmed by 6 bases and J by 9 bases, leaving 12 bases between them. This CDR3 comprises 12 residues. Germline-derived CDR1 and CDR2 are MDHEN and SYDVKM.

This clonotype has just a few counts. The chain employs TRBV18 and TRBJ2-1; D unresolved. The CDR3 contains 12 residues. The V and J ends lost 4 bases and 9 bases respectively, with 10 bases between them. Germline V gene data show CDR1 as KGHSH and CDR2 as LQKENI. Here the CDR3 reads CASSLTVGEQFF. The CDR3 DNA sequence: TGTGCCAGCTCACTGACGGTGGGTGAGCAGTTCTTC.

The genes are TRBV14 and TRBJ2-3; 7 bases line up with TRBD2. Unmatched junction bases numbered 6, after V lost 3 bases and J lost 0 bases. Germline assignment: CDR1 SGHDN and CDR2 FVKESK. This CDR3 is built from 16 residues. DNA for the CDR3: TGTGCCAGCAGCCAGCATGGCGGGGGAAGCACAGATACGCAGTATTTT. Its translation: CASSQHGGGSTDTQYF.

This clonotype was observed a few times. J is TRBJ2-5 and V is TRBV6-5; 8 bases align to TRBD2. The germline gives CDR1 MNHEY, CDR2 SVGAGI. Germline trimming cut 6 bases from V and 5 bases from J; bases unmatched to any gene: 8. This CDR3 is built from 14 residues. The DNA for the CDR3 is TGTGCCAGCAGCTACGGGGGGGCAGTGGAGACCCAGTACTTC. It is translated as CASSYGGAVETQYF.

The chain has TRBV7-8 and TRBJ2-5, with 11 positions matching TRBD2. Germline values: CDR1 SGHVS, CDR2 FQNEAQ. The CDR3 totals 18 residues. Unmatched junction bases numbered 19, after V lost 8 bases and J lost 5 bases. The CDR3: CASGVATGHLAGGETQYF. The CDR3 region has the DNA TGTGCCAGCGGAGTGGCGACAGGGCACCTAGCGGGGGGTGAGACCCAGTACTTC.

V usage is TRBV27 and J usage is TRBJ2-3, with 8 nucleotides matching TRBD1. Per germline, CDR1 MNHEY and CDR2 SMNVEV (reference sequence). The ends lost 6 bases at V and 0 bases at J; junction bases unmatched: 8. The CDR3 spans 16 residues. The CDR3 is CASRKGQAFSTDTQYF. The CDR3 nucleotides are TGTGCCAGCAGAAAGGGACAGGCGTTTAGCACAGATACGCAGTATTTT.

The chain combines TRBV4-1 with TRBJ1-6; the match to TRBD1 covers 7 bases. J lost 7 bases, V lost 4 bases, and 4 bases had no gene match. The CDR3 runs 14 residues. Germline-derived CDR1 and CDR2 are MGHRA and YSYEKL. CDR3 coding DNA: TGCGCCAGCAGCCTCGGGACAGTCAATTCACCCCTCCACTTT. This gives the protein CASSLGTVNSPLHF.

The rearrangement joins TRBV6-1 to TRBJ2-6; no firm D call. CDR3 length equals 21 residues. V shed 7 bases and J shed 0 bases, with 28 bases lying between them. From germline, CDR1 is MNHNS and CDR2 SASEGT. The CDR3 sequence is CASKSPASGPNPHSGANVLTF. The CDR3, as DNA: TGTGCCAGCAAAAGTCCGGCCTCGGGCCCCAACCCTCACTCTGGGGCCAACGTCCTGACTTTC.

The chain uses TRBV20-1 and TRBJ2-6; TRBD1 might be the D (6 bases). Germline assignment: CDR1 DFQATT and CDR2 SNEGSKA (reference sequence). Between the trimmed V and J ends, which lost 3 bases and 0 bases, there was a span of 12 bases. This CDR3 region has 16 residues. The CDR3 here is CSASGQFGSGANVLTF. CDR3 nucleotides: TGCAGTGCTAGCGGACAGTTCGGCTCTGGGGCCAACGTCCTGACTTTC.

This clonotype was found a few times. This chain links TRBV9 with TRBJ2-4; 8 nucleotides line up with TRBD1. Germline V gene sequence: CDR1 SGDLS, CDR2 YYNGEE. J gave up 4 bases and V 0 bases, and 9 bases lay outside the gene matches. This CDR3 is built from 17 residues. CDR3 sequence: CASSVVYLWTGKNIQYF. The DNA for the CDR3 is TGTGCCAGCAGCGTAGTGTACCTTTGGACAGGGAAAAACATTCAGTACTTC.

This clonotype was seen more than once but under ten times. The V call is TRBV12-3 or TRBV12-4, the J call TRBJ2-2; possibly TRBD1 for D (5 bases). The ends were cut back, 6 bases at V and 4 bases at J, with 15 bases in the middle. This CDR3 is 15 amino acids long. In DNA form, the CDR3 reads TGTGCCAGCAGGAACTTCAGGACAACCACCGGGGAGCTGTTTTTT. This encodes CASRNFRTTTGELFF.

The gene calls are TRBV19 and TRBJ2-7; D not resolved. Germline-derived CDR1 and CDR2 are LNHDA and SQIVND (reference sequence). Trimming removed 10 bases from V and 2 bases from J, with 18 bases in between. The CDR3 runs to 14 residues. The CDR3 coding sequence is TGTGCCACCGCCACCCTCGACACGGCCTACGAGCAGTACTTC. This translates into CATATLDTAYEQYF.

The V gene is TRBV6-1, the J gene TRBJ2-7; 8 bases line up with TRBD1. Losses at the gene ends were 7 bases for V and 0 bases for J; bases not matched to a gene: 5. Germline V gene lookup returns CDR1 MNHNS and CDR2 SASEGT. The CDR3 length is 14 residues. CDR3 loop: CASMETGVSYEQYF. The CDR3 DNA reads TGTGCCAGCATGGAGACAGGGGTCTCCTACGAGCAGTACTTC.

This clonotype was seen a few times. The chain combines TRBV20-1 with TRBJ2-1; 8 positions match TRBD2. The CDR3 runs 16 residues. Germline assignment: CDR1 DFQATT and CDR2 SNEGSKA (reference sequence). V shed 1 base and J 0 bases; nucleotides not matched to a gene: 5. Here the CDR3 DNA reads TGCAGTGCTAGAGCGGGCGGGGGGCGCTCCTACAATGAGCAGTTCTTC. Its translation is CSARAGGGRSYNEQFF.

The chain is built from TRBV6-2 or TRBV6-3 and TRBJ2-3; tentative D call: TRBD2 (6 bases). The V gene lost 6 bases and the J gene lost 5 bases, with 18 bases spanning the gap. Germline V CDR1 and CDR2: MNHEY, SVGEGT. This CDR3 is 15 amino acids long. CDR3 residues: CASRSRDWGLDTQYF. CDR3 DNA sequence: TGTGCCAGCAGATCCAGGGACTGGGGTCTAGATACGCAGTATTTT.

This clonotype was seen a few times. The rearrangement uses TRBV29-1 and TRBJ2-3; TRBD1 aligns across 10 bases. The CDR3 is 13 amino acids. V gave up 7 bases and J gave up 9 bases; unmatched junction bases: 10. Germline CDR1 SQVTM, CDR2 ANQGSEA. The DNA for the CDR3 is TGCAGCGCCGGGACAGGGGACATTGGAACGCAGTATTTT. Encoded protein: CSAGTGDIGTQYF.

The gene calls are TRBV7-2 and TRBJ1-2; D is undetermined. Deletions cut 5 bases from V and 4 bases from J, with 8 bases between. The CDR3 consists of 12 residues. The germline V gene has CDR1 SGHTA and CDR2 FQGNSA. Written as DNA, the CDR3 is TGTGCCAGCAGCCAGAGGAGCTATGGCTACACCTTC. This encodes CASSQRSYGYTF. Together with reference TRBV7-2 and TRBJ1-2, the CDR3 gives the full variable domain: GAGVSQSPSNKVTEKGKDVELRCDPISGHTALYWYRQSLGQGLEFLIYFQGNSAPDKSGLPSDRFSAERTGGSVSTLTIQRTQQEDSAVYLCASSQRSYGYTFGSGTRLTVV.

J is TRBJ2-1 and V is TRBV2, with D tentatively TRBD1 (6 bases). V was shortened by 6 bases and J by 14 bases, with 14 bases between the two germline ends. CDR3 length equals 11 residues. The V gene's germline CDR1 is SNHLY and CDR2 FYNNEI. CDR3: CASSGTRGKFF. DNA of the CDR3: TGTGCCAGCAGCGGGACGAGGGGGAAGTTCTTC.

A few counts support this clonotype. The rearrangement links TRBV3-1 to TRBJ1-1; D is unresolved. CDR1 is LGHDT and CDR2 is YNNKEL in the germline V gene (reference sequence). The CDR3 has 14 amino acids. The V end was cut by 9 bases, the J end by 1 base, with 15 bases between. Here the CDR3 DNA reads TGTGCCAGTTCAGACACCTCATCGAACACTGAAGCTTTCTTT. Its protein is CASSDTSSNTEAFF.

This chain joins TRBV4-1 and TRBJ1-4; the D gene is possibly TRBD1 (5 bases). The CDR3 covers 15 residues. With 3 bases removed from V and 0 bases from J, the gap between germline ends came to 8 bases. The V gene's germline CDR1 is MGHRA and CDR2 YSYEKL. CDR3: CASSQGVTTNEKLFF. The CDR3 DNA reads TGCGCCAGCAGCCAGGGGGTTACAACTAATGAAAAACTGTTTTTT.